The 6 T cell receptor beta chains reported below all come from one sample, sequenced in a study of tumor-infiltrating lymphocytes in primary liver carcinoma. Extraction also yielded germline DNA, while blood RNA was obtained from unsorted whole blood. The input was 450 to 500 ng total RNA; TCR beta cDNA was made from it with a constant-region primer. What produced the TCR beta libraries was three nested multiplex PCR rounds using slightly modified ARM-PCR. The study ran its first two PCR rounds for approximately 10 cycles each, using TRBV1-TRBV30 forward primers and a C-beta reverse primer. TCRdb reprocessed the multiplex PCR reads with MiXCR, giving one entry per CDR3 protein. The table records almost 200,000 distinct CDR3 sequences, less than 65% of them present only once. Material: peripheral blood. The receptor set was obtained from an older woman with primary liver carcinoma and hepatitis B virus infection.

This clonotype was recorded at least ten times. This chain uses TRBV12-3 or TRBV12-4 with TRBJ2-3; D is tentatively TRBD1 or TRBD2 (6 bases each). The CDR3 consists of 13 residues. Deletions cut 4 bases from V and 5 bases from J, with 10 bases between. This CDR3 reads CASSWGAGDTQYF. The CDR3 DNA sequence: TGTGCCAGCAGTTGGGGGGCTGGAGATACGCAGTATTTT.

This clonotype was recorded at least ten times. The chain couples TRBV4-1 to TRBJ2-2; 7 bases fit TRBD2. The CDR3 totals 18 residues. Germline CDR1 is MGHRA and CDR2 is YSYEKL. With 0 bases clipped from V and 6 bases from J, the junction kept 13 bases outside the gene matches. The CDR3 reads CASSQDLGRGRRSGELFF. The CDR3 bases are TGCGCCAGCAGCCAAGATCTAGGGAGGGGTCGGAGATCCGGGGAGCTGTTTTTT.

This clonotype was seen only once. This may be a read error, as it is one base from a much larger clone. J is TRBJ1-1 and V is TRBV6-6; 8 bases are a match to TRBD1. From germline, CDR1 is MNHNY and CDR2 SVGAGI (reference sequence). The CDR3 extends over 15 amino acids. The CDR3 nucleotides are TGTGCCGGCAGTAACCCAGGGGGCGGGGACACTGAAGCTTTCTTT. Amino acids: CAGSNPGGGDTEAFF.

Details on this clonotype: The CDR3 end shows no conserved phenylalanine or tryptophan, and so a read error is likely. The rearrangement links TRBV6-5 to TRBJ2-6; no definite D call. The germline V gene has CDR1 MNHEY and CDR2 SVGAGI. There are 15 residues in the CDR3. Trimming shortened V by 5 bases and J by 0 bases, and 8 bases separated the two germline ends. CDR3 residues: CASSQTISGANVLTL. The CDR3 nucleotides are TGTGCCAGCAGTCAAACAATCTCTGGGGCCAACGTCCTGACTTTG.

With respect to this clonotype: A read error is possible here, since a much larger clone lies one base away. The V gene is TRBV5-1, the J gene TRBJ2-5; no clear D. CDR1 is SGHRS, CDR2 YFSETQ, per germline. The CDR3 has 14 amino acids. V shed 0 bases and J shed 0 bases, with 6 bases lying between them. CDR3 amino acids: CASSLETYQETQYF. The CDR3 bases are TGCGCCAGCAGCTTGGAAACATACCAAGAGACCCAGTACTTC.

Concerning this clonotype: The junction differs from germline at one of its ends, possibly a read error. J is TRBJ2-5 and V is TRBV6-5; 7 nucleotides agree with TRBD1. Per germline, CDR1 MNHEY and CDR2 SVGAGI. The CDR3 has 15 amino acids. In nucleotides, the CDR3 is TGTGTCAGCACCTACGACAGGGCCTTAAGAGAGACCCAGTACTTC. Protein product: CVSTYDRALRETQYF.